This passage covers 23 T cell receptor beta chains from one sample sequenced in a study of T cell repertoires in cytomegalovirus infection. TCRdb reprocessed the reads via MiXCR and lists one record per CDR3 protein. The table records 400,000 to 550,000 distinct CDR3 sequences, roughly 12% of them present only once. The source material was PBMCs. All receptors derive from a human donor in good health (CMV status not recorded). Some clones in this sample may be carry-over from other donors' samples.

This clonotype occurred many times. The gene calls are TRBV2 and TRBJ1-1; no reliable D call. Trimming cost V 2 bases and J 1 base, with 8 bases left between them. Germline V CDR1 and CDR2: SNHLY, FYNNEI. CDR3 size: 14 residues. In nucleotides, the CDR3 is TGTGCCAGCAGTGAACTCGGACGGAACACTGAAGCTTTCTTT. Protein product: CASSELGRNTEAFF.

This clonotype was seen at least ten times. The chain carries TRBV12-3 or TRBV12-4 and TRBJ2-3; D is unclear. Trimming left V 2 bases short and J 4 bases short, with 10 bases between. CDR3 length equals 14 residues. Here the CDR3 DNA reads TGTGCCAGCAGTTTATTTGGGGTAGCAGATACGCAGTATTTT. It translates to CASSLFGVADTQYF.

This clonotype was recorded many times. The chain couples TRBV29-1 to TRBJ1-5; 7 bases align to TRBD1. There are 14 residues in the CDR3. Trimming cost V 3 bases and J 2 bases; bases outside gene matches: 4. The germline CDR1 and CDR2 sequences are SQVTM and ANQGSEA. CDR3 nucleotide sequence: TGCAGCGTTGACTCAGGGGGTCGCAATCAGCCCCAGCATTTT. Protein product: CSVDSGGRNQPQHF.

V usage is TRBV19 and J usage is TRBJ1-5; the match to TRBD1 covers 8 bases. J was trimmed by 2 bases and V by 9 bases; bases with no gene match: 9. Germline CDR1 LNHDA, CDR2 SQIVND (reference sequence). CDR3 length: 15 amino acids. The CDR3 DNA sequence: TGTGCCAGCGGCAGGGGGCCACGAGGCAATCAGCCCCAGCATTTT. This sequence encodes CASGRGPRGNQPQHF.

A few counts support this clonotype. For the CDR3, the DNA is TGTGCCAGCAGCCAAGATCAGACTAGCGGGATCTACAATGAGCAGTTCTTC. It codes for CASSQDQTSGIYNEQFF. This rearrangement joins TRBV4-2 to TRBJ2-1, with 11 bases aligning to TRBD2. This CDR3 is built from 17 residues. Per the germline V gene, CDR1 is LGHNA and CDR2 is YNFKEQ. V gave up 0 bases and J gave up 3 bases; unmatched junction bases: 4.

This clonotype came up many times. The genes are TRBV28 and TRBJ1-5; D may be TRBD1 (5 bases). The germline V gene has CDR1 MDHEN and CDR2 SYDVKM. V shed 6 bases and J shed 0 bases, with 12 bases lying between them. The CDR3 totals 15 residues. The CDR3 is CASSSDSHSNQPQHF. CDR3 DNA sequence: TGTGCCAGCAGCTCTGACAGCCATAGCAATCAGCCCCAGCATTTT.

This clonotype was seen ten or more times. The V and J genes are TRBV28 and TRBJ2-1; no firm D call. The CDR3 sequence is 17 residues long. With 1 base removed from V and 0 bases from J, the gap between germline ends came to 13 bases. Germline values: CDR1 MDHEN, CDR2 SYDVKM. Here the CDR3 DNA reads TGTGCCAGCAGTTTATTCCCCCAGAGGTCCTCCTACAATGAGCAGTTCTTC. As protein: CASSLFPQRSSYNEQFF.

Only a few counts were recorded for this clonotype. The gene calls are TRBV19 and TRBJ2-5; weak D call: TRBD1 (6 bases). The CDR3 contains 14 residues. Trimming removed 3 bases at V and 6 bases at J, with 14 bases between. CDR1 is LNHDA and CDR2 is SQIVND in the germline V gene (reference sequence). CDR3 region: CASSMSGDKKTQYF. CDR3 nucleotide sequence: TGTGCCAGTAGTATGTCAGGGGATAAAAAGACCCAGTACTTC.

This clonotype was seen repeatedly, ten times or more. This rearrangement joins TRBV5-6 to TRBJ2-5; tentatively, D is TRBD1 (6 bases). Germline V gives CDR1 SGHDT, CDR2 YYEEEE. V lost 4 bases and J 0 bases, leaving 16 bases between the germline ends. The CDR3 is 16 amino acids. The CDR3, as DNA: TGTGCCAGCAGCCCCCAGGGGATCCCCCACCAAGAGACCCAGTACTTC. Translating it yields CASSPQGIPHQETQYF.

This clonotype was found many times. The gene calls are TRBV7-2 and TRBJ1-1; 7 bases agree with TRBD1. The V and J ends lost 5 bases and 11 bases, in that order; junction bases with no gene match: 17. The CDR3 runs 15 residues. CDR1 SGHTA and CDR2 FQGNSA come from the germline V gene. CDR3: CASSPPGQRYEGAFF. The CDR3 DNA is TGTGCCAGCAGCCCACCGGGACAGCGATACGAGGGTGCTTTCTTT.

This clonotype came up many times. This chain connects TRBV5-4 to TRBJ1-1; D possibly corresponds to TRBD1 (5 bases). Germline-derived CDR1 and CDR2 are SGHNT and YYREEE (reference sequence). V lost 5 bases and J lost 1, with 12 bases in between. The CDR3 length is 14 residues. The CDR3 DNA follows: TGTGCCAGCAGTTCCAGGGCCTCGAACACTGAAGCTTTCTTT. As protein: CASSSRASNTEAFF.

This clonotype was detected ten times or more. CDR3 bases: TGTGCCACCCTCGAGGGGGGTTTCTATGGCTACACCTTC. Amino acids: CATLEGGFYGYTF. This chain links TRBV28 with TRBJ1-2; a weak D match, TRBD1 (6 bases). Germline CDR1 and CDR2: MDHEN and SYDVKM. This CDR3 has 13 amino acids. Trimming removed 10 bases at V and 4 bases at J, with 16 bases between.

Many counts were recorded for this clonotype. CDR3 protein: CASSITAYNEQFF. The CDR3 DNA sequence: TGTGCCAGTAGTATAACAGCCTACAATGAGCAGTTCTTC. The J gene is TRBJ2-1, the V gene TRBV19, with D unclear. V was shortened by 2 bases and J by 2 bases, with 4 bases between the two germline ends. Germline V lookup: CDR1 LNHDA, CDR2 SQIVND (reference sequence). The CDR3 runs 13 residues.

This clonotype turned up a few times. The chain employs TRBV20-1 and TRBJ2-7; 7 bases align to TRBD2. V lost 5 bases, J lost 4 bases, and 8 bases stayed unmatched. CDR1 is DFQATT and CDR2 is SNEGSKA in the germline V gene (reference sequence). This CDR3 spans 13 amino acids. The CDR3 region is CSALTQGGYEQYF. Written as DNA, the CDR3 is TGCAGTGCTCTGACCCAGGGAGGGTACGAGCAGTACTTC.

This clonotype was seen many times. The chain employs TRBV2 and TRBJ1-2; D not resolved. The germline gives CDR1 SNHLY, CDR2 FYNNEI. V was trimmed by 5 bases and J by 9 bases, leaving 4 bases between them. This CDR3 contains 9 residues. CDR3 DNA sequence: TGTGCCAGCAGTCCACGCTACACCTTC. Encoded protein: CASSPRYTF.

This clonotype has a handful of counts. CDR3 sequence: CASVPRGRSLDEQFF. The CDR3 coding sequence is TGTGCCAGCGTCCCACGGGGCAGGAGCCTGGATGAGCAGTTCTTC. The chain employs TRBV2 and TRBJ2-1, with D perhaps TRBD1 or TRBD2 (5 bases each). Germline assignment: CDR1 SNHLY and CDR2 FYNNEI. This CDR3 has 15 residues. Trimming took off 8 bases at V and 8 bases at J, with 22 bases between the two ends.

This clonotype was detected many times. The CDR3 is CASSPSLGQGLYEQYF. As DNA, the CDR3 is TGTGCCAGCAGCCCGTCCCTCGGACAGGGTTTGTACGAGCAGTACTTC. The chain couples TRBV11-2 to TRBJ2-7; 8 bases fit TRBD1. Germline V gene sequence: CDR1 SGHAT, CDR2 FQNNGV. This CDR3 is built from 16 residues. Trimming removed 5 bases from V and 4 bases from J; junction bases left unmatched: 13.

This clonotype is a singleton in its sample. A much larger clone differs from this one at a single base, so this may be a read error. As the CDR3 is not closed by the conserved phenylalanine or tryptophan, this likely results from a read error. The CDR3 DNA sequence: TGTGCTAGTGGTTTGGGACTTAATCAGCCCCAGCATCTT. The encoded protein is CASGLGLNQPQHL. The chain combines TRBV12-5 with TRBJ1-5; D is unresolved. This CDR3 spans 13 amino acids. The germline V gene has CDR1 LGHNT and CDR2 FRNRAP. The ends were cut back, 1 base at V and 4 bases at J, with 5 bases in the middle.

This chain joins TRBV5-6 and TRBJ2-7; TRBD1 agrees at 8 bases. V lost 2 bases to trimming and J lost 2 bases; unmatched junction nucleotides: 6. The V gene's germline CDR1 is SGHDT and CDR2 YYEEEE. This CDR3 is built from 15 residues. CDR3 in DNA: TGTGCCAGCAGCTTAAGACAGGGGTTCACCTACGAGCAGTACTTC. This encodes CASSLRQGFTYEQYF. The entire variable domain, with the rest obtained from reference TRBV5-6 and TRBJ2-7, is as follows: DAGVTQSPTHLIKTRGQQVTLRCSPKSGHDTVSWYQQALGQGPQFIFQYYEEEERQRGNFPDRFSGHQFPNYSSELNVNALLLGDSALYLCASSLRQGFTYEQYFGPGTRLTVT.

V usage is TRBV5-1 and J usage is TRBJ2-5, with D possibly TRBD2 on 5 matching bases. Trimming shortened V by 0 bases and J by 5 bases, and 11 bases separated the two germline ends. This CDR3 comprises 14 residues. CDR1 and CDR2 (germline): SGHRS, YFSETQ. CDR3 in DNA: TGCGCCAGCAGCTTGGCGGGAATCGAGGAGACCCAGTACTTC. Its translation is CASSLAGIEETQYF.

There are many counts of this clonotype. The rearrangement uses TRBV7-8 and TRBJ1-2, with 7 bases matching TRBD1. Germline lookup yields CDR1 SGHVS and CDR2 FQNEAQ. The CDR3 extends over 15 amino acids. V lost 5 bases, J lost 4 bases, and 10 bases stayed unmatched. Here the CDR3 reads CASSPSGTDFYGYTF. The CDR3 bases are TGTGCCAGCAGCCCCTCCGGGACAGACTTCTATGGCTACACCTTC.

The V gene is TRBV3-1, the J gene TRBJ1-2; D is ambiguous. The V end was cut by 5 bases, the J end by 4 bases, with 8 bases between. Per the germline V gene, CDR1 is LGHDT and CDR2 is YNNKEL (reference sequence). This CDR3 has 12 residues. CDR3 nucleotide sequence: TGTGCCAGCAGCGAATACAGCTATGGCTACACCTTC. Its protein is CASSEYSYGYTF.

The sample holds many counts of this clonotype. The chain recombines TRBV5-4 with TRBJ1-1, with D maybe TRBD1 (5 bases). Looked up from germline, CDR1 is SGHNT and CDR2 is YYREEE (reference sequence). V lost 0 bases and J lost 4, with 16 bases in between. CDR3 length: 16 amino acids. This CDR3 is CASSLGAGAGPTEAFF. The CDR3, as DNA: TGTGCCAGCAGCTTGGGGGCCGGGGCAGGGCCCACTGAAGCTTTCTTT.